This T cell receptor beta chain was found in a study of monozygotic twins with inflammatory bowel disease. No DNA is given; TCRdb re-called the 5' RACE reads and lists each CDR3 protein once. The repertoire table contains 400,000 to 500,000 distinct CDR3 sequences. Germline CDR1 MDHEN, CDR2 SYDVKM. The CDR3 has 14 residues. The clonotype comes from a human donor with ulcerative colitis or Crohn's disease, or a healthy co-twin of an affected twin (not recorded which). The sample was blood. J is TRBJ2-4 and V is TRBV28; TCRdb selects TRBD1, and the lack of DNA leaves this call unchecked. This CDR3 reads CASSFRDRGNIQYF.